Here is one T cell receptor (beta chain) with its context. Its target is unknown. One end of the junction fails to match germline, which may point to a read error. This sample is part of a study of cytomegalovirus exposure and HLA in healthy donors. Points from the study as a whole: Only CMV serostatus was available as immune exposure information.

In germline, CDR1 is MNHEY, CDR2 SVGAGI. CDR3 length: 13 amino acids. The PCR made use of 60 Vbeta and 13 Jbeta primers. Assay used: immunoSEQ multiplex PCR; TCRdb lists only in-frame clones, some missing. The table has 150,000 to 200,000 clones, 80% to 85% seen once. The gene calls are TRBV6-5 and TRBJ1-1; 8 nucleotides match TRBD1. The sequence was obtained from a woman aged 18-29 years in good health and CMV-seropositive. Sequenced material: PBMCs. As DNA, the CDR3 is TGTGTCAGCAGTTACCAGGACAGGGCGAGAGCTTTCTTT. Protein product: CVSSYQDRARAFF.